This TCR beta chain comes out of a study of blood T cell repertoires in COVID-19 (dated by TCRdb to about 2020). Study-level background: Samples from collaborators originated in the United States, Italy and Spain and spanned both the acute and convalescent phases of COVID-19. Deeply sampled blood TCRbeta repertoires from subjects exposed to, actively infected with, or recovered from COVID-19 were included in the dataset. The sample metadata nearly always contained a de-identified subject ID, COVID-19 status, age in years and sex. The repertoires were released in a freely available public database meant as a resource for research on the immune response to SARS-CoV-2. Where HLA class I and class II types were available, the types were taken from metadata supplied by the sample provider, not from assay-based typing. Samples were obtained from the ongoing ImmuneRACE study (first 160 participants) and from about 1,300 subjects provided by 6 global collaborators. The material from the prospective study consisted of cDNA or gDNA derived from T cells, B-cell-depleted T cells, or PBMCs.

The immunoSEQ Assay, a bias-controlled multiplex PCR, was used to amplify TCRbeta CDR3 regions from genomic DNA. As for the authors' bioinformatics: Within the assay, amplification of reference gene primers was used to estimate how many nucleated cells each sample contained. To quantify the absolute abundance of each unique TCRbeta CDR3 rearrangement, sequence reads were collapsed and filtered. For each sample, productive Simpson clonality was calculated by taking the square root of Simpson's diversity index across productive rearrangements. TCRdb stores this immuneACCESS table with in-frame sequences only. Part of the clones is absent; in the studies checked, under half of the shortfall reflects unresolved V genes, and no reason is known for the rest. V, J and clone size were drawn from that table, and D and trimming were deduced from the DNA. The sample table lists around 230,000 clones, approximately 75% of them with a count of one. The top ten clones comprise about a tenth of the sample.

From cysteine to phenylalanine, the CDR3 is 14 amino acids long. Just the 42-base CDR3 DNA is kept, in frame starting at base 1. V is reduced by 7 bases and J by 1 base, leaving a spacing of 13 bases between them. Via the germline V gene, CDR1 is MNHEY and CDR2 SVGAGI. Participants in the prospective study were aged roughly 18 to 100 years, lived in under 30 United States geographic areas, and enrolled through a virtual design. In the prospective study, cohorts were assigned on the basis of participant-reported clinical history obtained from a screening survey and a study questionnaire. Recovered participants in ImmuneRACE Cohort 3 were defined as having two consecutive negative NP/OP PCR tests, clearance from a healthcare professional, or resolution of symptoms. In the prospective study, mobile phlebotomists collected whole blood, serum and a nasopharyngeal or oropharyngeal swab from each participant. Prospective study participants could optionally give additional blood draws and questionnaires over a roughly 2-month period. Before DNA extraction, blood samples from the prospective study were shipped at room temperature or frozen.

What the study reported, not specific to this receptor: How much clinical and demographic metadata was included differed by source and by participant, and the metadata was provided uncurated.

This clone was found a few times. Its cognate antigen has yet to be identified. Base qualities are missing; no much larger clone stands one base away. Recombination connected TRBV6-5 to TRBJ1-1; the D gene assignment is ambiguous. The specimen sequenced was PBMCs or T cells enriched from blood (not recorded which). The TCR originated in a man between 40 and 49 years old who had recovered from COVID-19. DNA sequence: TGTGCCAGCAATACTCCCGGAGGGAACACTGAAGCTTTCTTT. Its product reads: CASNTPGGNTEAFF.